This TCR beta chain was recovered during a study of blood T cell repertoires in COVID-19. Study at large: Acute-phase and convalescent COVID-19 samples originated in the United States, Italy and Spain.

Trimming cost V 0 bases and J 12 bases; bases outside gene matches: 12. The germline V gene has CDR1 MNHEY and CDR2 SVGEGT. The CDR3 runs to 16 residues. Participant-reported clinical history was the basis for cohort assignment. Each recovered donor of Cohort 3 presented with two negative PCRs, clearance, or symptom resolution. Some clones are missing from TCRdb's copy, which holds only in-frame ones; the method was immunoSEQ multiplex PCR. Here the sample spans approximately 500,000 clones, approximately 90% being singletons. This sequence joins TRBV6-2 or TRBV6-3 and TRBJ2-1; TRBD2 matches at 9 bases. Material: PBMCs or T cells enriched from blood (not recorded which). This sequence originates from a woman in her forties who had recovered from COVID-19. CDR3 DNA sequence: TGTGCCAGCAGTTACTCTGGCGGGAGGGCATCAAATCGGCAGTTCTTC. Encoded protein: CASSYSGGRASNRQFF.